This TCR beta chain originates from a study of vaccination and CD4 T cells after COVID-19. Study-level background: Collection of post-COVID samples occurred a median approximately 94 days after diagnosis, spanning a range of 35 to 161. Typically, post-vaccine samples were obtained a median approximately 72 days after dose two, within a range of 14 to 241. Study-level results: Counts of SARS-CoV-2-reactive clonotypes had a median that went from approximately 23 to 38, a nonsignificant change.

TCRdb itself ran the PCR reads through MiXCR, one entry per CDR3 protein. The data show tens of thousands of distinct CDR3 sequences, approximately 49% seen once. Time point defined: late sampling 161 to 241 days after vaccination in three convalescent patients. A remark on this clonotype: The antigen is undetermined.

The CDR3 is made up of 14 amino acids. Between the trimmed V and J ends, which lost 3 bases and 1 base, there was a span of 11 bases. Germline V gives CDR1 SGHTS, CDR2 YDEGEE. The chain carries TRBV5-8 and TRBJ2-7; D is possibly TRBD1 (6 bases). Source: CD4+ T cells from blood, taken about 7 months after SARS-CoV-2 vaccination. The receptor was isolated from a human donor who had recovered from COVID-19. Here the CDR3 reads CASSSLGASYEQYF. The DNA of the CDR3 is TGTGCCAGCAGCTCTTTGGGGGCTTCCTACGAGCAGTACTTC.